One sample yielded the 3 T cell receptor beta chains listed below, sequenced in a study of shared clonotypes between healthy human individuals. Sequenced by immunoSEQ multiplex PCR; TCRdb stores in-frame clones only, minus some. The data show 1 million to 1.3 million clones, more than 75% seen once. Sample: memory CD4+ T cells from PBMCs. The subset was: CD45RA-negative fraction. Receptors originate from a man aged 18 to 29 in good health. Some clones in this sample may be carry-over from other donors' samples.

The chain couples TRBV19 to TRBJ1-2; D uncertain. The ends were cut back, 3 bases at V and 2 bases at J, with 10 bases in the middle. Germline CDR1 LNHDA, CDR2 SQIVND (reference sequence). The CDR3 length is 14 residues. Here the CDR3 reads CASSIQRENYGYTF. Here the CDR3 DNA reads TGTGCCAGTAGTATTCAAAGGGAAAACTATGGCTACACCTTC. The full variable domain, completed using reference TRBV19 and TRBJ1-2, is DGGITQSPKYLFRKEGQNVTLSCEQNLNHDAMYWYRQDPGQGLRLIYYSQIVNDFQKGDIAEGYSVSREKKESFPLTVTSAQKNPTAFYLCASSIQRENYGYTFGSGTRLTVV.

The chain couples TRBV7-2 to TRBJ2-5, with 8 positions matching TRBD2. The length of the CDR3 is 13 residues. Unmatched junction bases numbered 6, after V lost 8 bases and J lost 4 bases. CDR1 and CDR2 from the germline V gene are SGHTA and FQGNSA. For the CDR3, the DNA is TGTGCCAGCCGCTCCGGGGGGGGAGAGACCCAGTACTTC. Translated: CASRSGGGETQYF. Complete variable domain (other parts from reference TRBV7-2 and TRBJ2-5): GAGVSQSPSNKVTEKGKDVELRCDPISGHTALYWYRQSLGQGLEFLIYFQGNSAPDKSGLPSDRFSAERTGGSVSTLTIQRTQQEDSAVYLCASRSGGGETQYFGPGTRLLVL.

The genes are TRBV4-3 and TRBJ2-5; D is uncertain. The V gene's germline CDR1 is LGHNA and CDR2 YSLEER. The CDR3 is 14 residues long. Trimming removed 3 bases from V and 4 bases from J, with 12 bases in between. Here the CDR3 reads CASSQNPGLETQYF. Here the CDR3 DNA reads TGCGCCAGCAGCCAGAACCCGGGCCTAGAGACCCAGTACTTC.